This T cell receptor beta chain stems from a study of T cell responses to AZD1222 COVID-19 vaccine. Sequencing was performed with immunoSEQ multiplex PCR; in TCRdb, only in-frame clones are kept and a portion is missing. The table records roughly 150,000 clones, more than 85% of them present only once. As to this clone: Its specificity is unknown.

V was pared by 5 bases and J by 4 bases, with 11 bases of the junction left unmatched. The CDR3 extends over 17 amino acids. Germline V gene lookup returns CDR1 SGHAT and CDR2 FQNNGV. Study-wide points: Recipients of AZD1222 seropositive at baseline numbered only 6 or 7. Donors skewed white British and female; clonal diversity was possibly underestimated. Sampled repertoires all dated from after the peak T cell response.

Pooled samples include second doses given at about 4 or 12 weeks. This TCR was recovered from an adult who received the AZD1222 COVID-19 vaccine. The material sequenced was peripheral blood, taken 28 days after the second AZD1222 dose. The chain uses TRBV11-2 and TRBJ2-2; 9 bases map to TRBD1. CDR3 sequence reads: CASSPRSQGARTGELFF. In DNA, the CDR3 is TGTGCCAGCAGCCCTAGGTCACAGGGGGCGCGCACCGGGGAGCTGTTTTTT.